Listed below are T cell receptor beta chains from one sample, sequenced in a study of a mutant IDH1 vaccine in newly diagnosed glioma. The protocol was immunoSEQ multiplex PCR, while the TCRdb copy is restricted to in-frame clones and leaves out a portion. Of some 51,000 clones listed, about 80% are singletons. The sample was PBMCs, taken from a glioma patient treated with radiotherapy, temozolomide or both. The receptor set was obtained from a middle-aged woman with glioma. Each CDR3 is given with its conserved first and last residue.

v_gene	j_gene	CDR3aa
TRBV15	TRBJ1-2	CATSRESLGYTF
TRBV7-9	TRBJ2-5	CASRDQGTQYF
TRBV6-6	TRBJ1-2	CASTGQGIYGYTF
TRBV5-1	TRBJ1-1	CASRNLMNTEAFF
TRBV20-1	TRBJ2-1	CSARAPQQFF
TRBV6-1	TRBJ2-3	CASIGLGGKVNTQYF
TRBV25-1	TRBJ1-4	CASEQGGNEKLFF
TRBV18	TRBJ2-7	CASSQSTGVEQYF
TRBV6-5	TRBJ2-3	CASSYYPGPTDTQYF
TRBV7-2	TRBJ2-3	CASSPSGRAHTDTQYF
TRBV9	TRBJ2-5	CASSVGAGVAETQYF
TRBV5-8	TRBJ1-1	CASSWAHGRDTEAFF
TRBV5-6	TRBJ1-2	CASSLGQGSRGYTF
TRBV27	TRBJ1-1	CASRPAAEAFF
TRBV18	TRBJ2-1	CASSTGVAGLYNEQFF
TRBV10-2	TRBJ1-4	CASSERGPATNEKLFF
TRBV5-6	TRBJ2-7	CASSWGDTFYEQYF
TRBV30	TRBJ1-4	CAWTPIGPNEKLFF
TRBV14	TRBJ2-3	CASSQALRGGTQYF
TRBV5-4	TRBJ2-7	CASSLSSRSYEQYF
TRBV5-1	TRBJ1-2	CASSSMTGNYGYTF
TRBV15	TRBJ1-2	CATSSGAGVLNYGYTF
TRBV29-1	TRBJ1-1	CSVVGGGFEAFF
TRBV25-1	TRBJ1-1	CASSEWDSGQGIEAFF